Reported below is one TCR beta chain. Mismatch with germline at one junction end may stem from a read error. CDR1 is ENHRY and CDR2 is SYGVKD in the germline V gene. The CDR3 covers 14 residues. PCR was performed a second time for about 6 to 12 cycles using a sample-barcoded 5' primer and a J-beta primer mix. TCRdb reanalysed the 5' RACE reads using MiXCR and keeps one entry per CDR3 protein. The table includes around 1,500,000 distinct CDR3 sequences, approximately 28% detected once. This entry comes from a study of blood T cells in healthy people across ages. Sequenced material: blood. This clonotype was obtained from a woman aged 25 to 45 in good health. The rearrangement links TRBV10-3 to TRBJ1-2; a possible D gene is TRBD1 (6 bases). CDR3 nucleotides: TGTGTCATCAGGAATGACGAACAGGGCTATGGCTACACCTTC. The encoded protein is CVIRNDEQGYGYTF.